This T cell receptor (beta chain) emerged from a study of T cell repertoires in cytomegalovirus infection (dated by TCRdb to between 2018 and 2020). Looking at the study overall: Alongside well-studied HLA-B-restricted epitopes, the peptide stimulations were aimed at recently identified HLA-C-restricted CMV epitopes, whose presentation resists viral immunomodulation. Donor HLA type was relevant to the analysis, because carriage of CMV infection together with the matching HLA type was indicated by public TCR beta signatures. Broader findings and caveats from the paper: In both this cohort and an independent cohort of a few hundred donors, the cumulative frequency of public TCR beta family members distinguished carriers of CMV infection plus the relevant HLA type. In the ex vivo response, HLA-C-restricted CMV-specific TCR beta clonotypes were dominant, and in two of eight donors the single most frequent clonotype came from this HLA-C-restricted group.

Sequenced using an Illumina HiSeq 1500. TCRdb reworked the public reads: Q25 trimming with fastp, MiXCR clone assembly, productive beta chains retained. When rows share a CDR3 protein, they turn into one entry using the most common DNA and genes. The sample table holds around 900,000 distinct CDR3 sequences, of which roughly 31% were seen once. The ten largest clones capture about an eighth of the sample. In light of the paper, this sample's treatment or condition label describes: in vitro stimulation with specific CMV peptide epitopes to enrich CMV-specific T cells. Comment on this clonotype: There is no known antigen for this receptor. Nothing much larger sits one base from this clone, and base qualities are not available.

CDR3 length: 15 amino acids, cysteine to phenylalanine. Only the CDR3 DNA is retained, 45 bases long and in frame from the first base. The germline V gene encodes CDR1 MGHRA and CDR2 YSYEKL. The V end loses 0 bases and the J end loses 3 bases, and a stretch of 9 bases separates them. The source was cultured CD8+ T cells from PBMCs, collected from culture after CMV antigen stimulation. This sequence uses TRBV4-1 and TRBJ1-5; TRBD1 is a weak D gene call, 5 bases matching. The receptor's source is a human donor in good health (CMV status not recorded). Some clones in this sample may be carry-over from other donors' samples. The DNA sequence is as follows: TGCGCCAGCAGCCAAGATGGGGCGACCAATCAGCCCCAGCATTTT. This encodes CASSQDGATNQPQHF.